The present entry profiles one T cell receptor (beta chain) with its context. Antigen specificity is unknown. This specimen comes from a study of T cell responses to AZD1222 COVID-19 vaccine. Regarding the study as a whole: The donors showed a predominance of white British ancestry and of females, with possible underestimation of clonal diversity. Spike-specific TCRs gained breadth and depth after people received two AZD1222 doses.

CDR1 and CDR2 (germline): MGHRA, YSYEKL. V lost 1 base to trimming and J lost 0 bases, with 13 bases between them. This CDR3 is 17 amino acids long. TCRdb's table, derived via immunoSEQ multiplex PCR, lists solely in-frame clones and lacks some. Altogether 200,000 to 250,000 clones are present, 90% to 95% being singletons, with the ten largest covering 0.95% to 1.1%. The chain links TRBV4-1 to TRBJ2-1; D may be TRBD1 (6 bases). Here the sequenced sample was peripheral blood, taken on day 0 of MenACWY control vaccination. The clonotype was recovered from an adult in good health. CDR3 amino acids: CASSQGLGASSYNEQFF. As DNA, the CDR3 is TGCGCCAGCAGCCAAGGGTTGGGGGCTAGCTCCTACAATGAGCAGTTCTTC.